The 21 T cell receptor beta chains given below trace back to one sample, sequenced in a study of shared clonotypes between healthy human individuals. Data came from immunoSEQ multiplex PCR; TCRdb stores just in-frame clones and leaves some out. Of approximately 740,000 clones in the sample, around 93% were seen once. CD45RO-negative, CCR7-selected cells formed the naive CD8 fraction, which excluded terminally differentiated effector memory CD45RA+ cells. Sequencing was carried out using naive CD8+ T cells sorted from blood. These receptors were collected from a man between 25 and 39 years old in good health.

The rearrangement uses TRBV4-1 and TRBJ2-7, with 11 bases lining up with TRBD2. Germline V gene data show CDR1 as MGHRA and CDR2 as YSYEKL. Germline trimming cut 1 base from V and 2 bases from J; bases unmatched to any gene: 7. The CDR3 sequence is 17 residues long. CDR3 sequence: CASSQAGRLAGTYEQYF. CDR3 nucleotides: TGCGCCAGCAGCCAAGCAGGGAGACTAGCGGGAACCTACGAGCAGTACTTC.

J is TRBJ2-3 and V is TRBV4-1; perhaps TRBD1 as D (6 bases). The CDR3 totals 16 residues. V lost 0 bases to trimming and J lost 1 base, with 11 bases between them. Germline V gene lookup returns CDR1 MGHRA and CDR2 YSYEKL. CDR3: CASSQDSAGGTDTQYF. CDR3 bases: TGCGCCAGCAGCCAAGATTCGGCAGGGGGCACAGATACGCAGTATTTT.

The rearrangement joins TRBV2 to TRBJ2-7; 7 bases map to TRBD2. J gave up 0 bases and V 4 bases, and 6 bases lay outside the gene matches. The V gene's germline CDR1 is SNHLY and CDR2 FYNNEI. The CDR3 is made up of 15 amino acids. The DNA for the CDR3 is TGTGCCAGCAGTGCCTGGCGGGGGAGCTCCTACGAGCAGTACTTC. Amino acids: CASSAWRGSSYEQYF.

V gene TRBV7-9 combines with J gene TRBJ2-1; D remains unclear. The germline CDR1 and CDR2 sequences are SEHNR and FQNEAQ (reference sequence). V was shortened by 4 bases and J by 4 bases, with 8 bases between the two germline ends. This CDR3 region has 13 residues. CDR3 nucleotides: TGTGCCAGCAGCTCCGCTCGGTACAATGAGCAGTTCTTC. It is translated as CASSSARYNEQFF.

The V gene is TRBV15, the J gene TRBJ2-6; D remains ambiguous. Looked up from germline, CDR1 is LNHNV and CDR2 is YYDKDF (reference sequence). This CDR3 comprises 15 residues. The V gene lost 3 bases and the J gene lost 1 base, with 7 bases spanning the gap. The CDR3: CATSSRRSGANVLTF. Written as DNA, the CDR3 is TGTGCCACCAGCAGCCGCCGTTCTGGGGCCAACGTCCTGACTTTC.

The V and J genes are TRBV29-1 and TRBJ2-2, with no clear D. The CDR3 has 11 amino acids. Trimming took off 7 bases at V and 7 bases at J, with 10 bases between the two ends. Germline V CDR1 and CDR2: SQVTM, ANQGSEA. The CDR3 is CSGWVIGELFF. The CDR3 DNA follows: TGCAGCGGATGGGTCATCGGGGAGCTGTTTTTT.

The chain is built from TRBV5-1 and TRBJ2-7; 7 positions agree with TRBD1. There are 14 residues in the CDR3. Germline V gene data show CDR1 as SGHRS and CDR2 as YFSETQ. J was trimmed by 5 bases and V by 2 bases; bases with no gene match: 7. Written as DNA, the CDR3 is TGCGCCAGCAGCTTACGACCTGACAGGGACGAGCAGTACTTC. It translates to CASSLRPDRDEQYF.

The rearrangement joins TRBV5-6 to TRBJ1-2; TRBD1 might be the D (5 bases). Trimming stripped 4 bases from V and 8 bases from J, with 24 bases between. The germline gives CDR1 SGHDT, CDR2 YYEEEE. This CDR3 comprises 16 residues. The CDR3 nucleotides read TGTGCCAGCAGCCACGAATTCGACAGCGTTGAGAAGGGCTACACCTTC. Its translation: CASSHEFDSVEKGYTF.

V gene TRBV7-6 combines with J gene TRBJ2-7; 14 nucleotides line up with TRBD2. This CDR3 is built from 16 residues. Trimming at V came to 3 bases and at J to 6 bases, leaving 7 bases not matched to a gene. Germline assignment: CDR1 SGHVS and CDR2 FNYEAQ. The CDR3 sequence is CASSFGTSGSFSEQYF. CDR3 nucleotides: TGTGCCAGCAGCTTCGGGACTAGCGGGAGTTTTAGCGAGCAGTACTTC.

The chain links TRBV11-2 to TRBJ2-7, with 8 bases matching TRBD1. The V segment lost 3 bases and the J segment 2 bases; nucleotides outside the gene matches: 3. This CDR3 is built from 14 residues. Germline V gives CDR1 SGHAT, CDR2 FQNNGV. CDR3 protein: CASSFGTGAYEQYF. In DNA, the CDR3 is TGTGCCAGCAGCTTCGGGACAGGCGCCTACGAGCAGTACTTC.

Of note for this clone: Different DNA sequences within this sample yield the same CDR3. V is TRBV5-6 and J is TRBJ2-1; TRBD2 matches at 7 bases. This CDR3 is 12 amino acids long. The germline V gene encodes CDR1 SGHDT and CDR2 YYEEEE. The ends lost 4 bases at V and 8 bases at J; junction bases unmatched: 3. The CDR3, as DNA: TGTGCCAGCAGCCCGGGAGGTGATGAGCAGTTCTTC. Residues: CASSPGGDEQFF.

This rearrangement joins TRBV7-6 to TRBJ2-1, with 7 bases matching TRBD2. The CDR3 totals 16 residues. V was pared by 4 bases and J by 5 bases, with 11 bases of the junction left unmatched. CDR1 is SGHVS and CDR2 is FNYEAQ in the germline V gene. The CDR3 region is CASSSRERYHDNEQFF. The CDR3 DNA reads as TGTGCCAGCAGCTCGCGGGAGCGGTACCACGACAATGAGCAGTTCTTC.

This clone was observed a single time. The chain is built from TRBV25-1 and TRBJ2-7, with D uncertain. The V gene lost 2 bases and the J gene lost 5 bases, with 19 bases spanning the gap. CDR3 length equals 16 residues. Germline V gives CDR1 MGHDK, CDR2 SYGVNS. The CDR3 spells CASSERGRISTHEQYF. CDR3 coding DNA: TGTGCCAGCAGTGAACGAGGTAGGATTTCAACCCACGAGCAGTACTTC.

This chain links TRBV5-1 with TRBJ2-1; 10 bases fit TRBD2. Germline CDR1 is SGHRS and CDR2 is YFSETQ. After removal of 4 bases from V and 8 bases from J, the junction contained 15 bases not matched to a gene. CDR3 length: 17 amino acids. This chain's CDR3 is CASSQKGSGRSFDEQFF. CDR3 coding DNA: TGCGCCAGCAGCCAGAAGGGTAGCGGGAGGTCTTTCGATGAGCAGTTCTTC.

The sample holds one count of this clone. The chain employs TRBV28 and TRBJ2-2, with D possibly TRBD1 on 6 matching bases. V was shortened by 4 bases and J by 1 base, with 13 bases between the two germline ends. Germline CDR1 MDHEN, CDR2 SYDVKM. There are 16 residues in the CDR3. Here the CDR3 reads CASSSPGHRNTGELFF. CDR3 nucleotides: TGTGCCAGCAGTTCCCCGGGACACCGGAACACCGGGGAGCTGTTTTTT.

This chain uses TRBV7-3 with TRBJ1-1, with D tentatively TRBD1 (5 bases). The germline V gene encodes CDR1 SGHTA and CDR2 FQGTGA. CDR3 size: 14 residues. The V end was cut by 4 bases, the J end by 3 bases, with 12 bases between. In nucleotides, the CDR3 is TGTGCCAGCAGCTCCAGGGCATCGGACACTGAAGCTTTCTTT. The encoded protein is CASSSRASDTEAFF.

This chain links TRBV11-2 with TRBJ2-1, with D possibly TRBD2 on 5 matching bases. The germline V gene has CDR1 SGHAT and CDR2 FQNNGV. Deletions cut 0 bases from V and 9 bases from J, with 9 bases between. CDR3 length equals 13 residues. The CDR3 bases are TGTGCCAGCAGCTTAGATCCGGGGTTTGAGCAGTTCTTC. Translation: CASSLDPGFEQFF.

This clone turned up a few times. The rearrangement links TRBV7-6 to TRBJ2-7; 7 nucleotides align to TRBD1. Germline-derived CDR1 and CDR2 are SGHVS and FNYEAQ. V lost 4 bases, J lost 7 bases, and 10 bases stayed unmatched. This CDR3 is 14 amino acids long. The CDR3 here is CASSSRGTWVEQYF. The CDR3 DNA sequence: TGTGCCAGCAGCTCCAGGGGGACGTGGGTTGAGCAGTACTTC.

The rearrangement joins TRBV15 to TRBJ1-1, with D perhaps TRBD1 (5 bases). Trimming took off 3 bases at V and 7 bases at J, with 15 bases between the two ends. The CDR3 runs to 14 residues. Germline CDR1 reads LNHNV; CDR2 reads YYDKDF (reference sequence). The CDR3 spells CATSRLIGDVEAFF. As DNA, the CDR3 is TGTGCCACCAGCAGGTTAATAGGGGACGTTGAAGCTTTCTTT.

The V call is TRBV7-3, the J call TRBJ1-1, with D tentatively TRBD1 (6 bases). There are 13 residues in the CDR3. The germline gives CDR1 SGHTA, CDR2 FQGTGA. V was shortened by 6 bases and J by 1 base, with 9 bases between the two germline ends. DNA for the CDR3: TGTGCCAGCAGGGGGGGACAGAACACTGAAGCTTTCTTT. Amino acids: CASRGGQNTEAFF.

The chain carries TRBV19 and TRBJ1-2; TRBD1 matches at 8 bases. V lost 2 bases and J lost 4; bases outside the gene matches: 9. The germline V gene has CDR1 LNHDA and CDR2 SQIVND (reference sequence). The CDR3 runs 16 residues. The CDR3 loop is CASSIHLSGGFYGYTF. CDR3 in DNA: TGTGCCAGTAGTATACATCTGTCAGGGGGCTTCTATGGCTACACCTTC.